The 27 T cell receptor beta chains in this list originate from one sample, sequenced in a study of B cell selection in AIRE deficiency (dated by TCRdb to about 2019). Library generation was performed with the immunoSEQ multiplex PCR assay. Held by TCRdb, this immuneACCESS table contains in-frame sequences only and omits some clones. Under half of the omission traces to an unresolved V gene where checked; the cause of the rest is unknown. Here the sample has more than 25,000 clones; less than 97% occur a single time. 0.24% of the sample is taken by the ten largest. For sorting, conventional CD4 T cells were defined as CD4+CD127+ cells. The sequenced material came from CD4+CD127+ conventional T cells sorted from PBMCs. Every receptor here comes from a human donor in good health.

The J gene is TRBJ1-2, the V gene TRBV5-6; TRBD1 agrees at 8 bases. The V gene's germline CDR1 is SGHDT and CDR2 YYEEEE. The J segment lost 3 bases and the V segment lost 4 bases, leaving 11 bases of the junction unmatched. The CDR3 is 16 residues long. The CDR3 reads CASSADRGFWDYGYTF. CDR3 DNA sequence: TGTGCCAGCAGCGCTGACAGGGGCTTTTGGGACTATGGCTACACCTTC.

This clone has just one count. V usage is TRBV6-1 and J usage is TRBJ1-3, with D possibly matching TRBD1 (6 bases). Germline CDR1 and CDR2: MNHNS and SASEGT. Trimming cost V 2 bases and J 4 bases, with 15 bases left between them. The CDR3 spans 16 residues. CDR3 DNA: TGTGCCAGCAGTGAAACCGGAACAGGGTACGGAAACACCATATATTTT. As protein: CASSETGTGYGNTIYF.

V and J are TRBV2 and TRBJ1-1, with D possibly being TRBD1 (5 bases). This CDR3 region has 11 residues. CDR1 and CDR2 (germline): SNHLY, FYNNEI. The V gene lost 4 bases and the J gene lost 11 bases, with 11 bases spanning the gap. The CDR3 DNA reads TGTGCCAGCAGTGTCCAGGGACGGGCTTTCTTT. This codes for CASSVQGRAFF.

This chain uses TRBV7-2 with TRBJ2-5; weak D call: TRBD2 (6 bases). In germline, CDR1 is SGHTA, CDR2 FQGNSA. Between the trimmed V and J ends, which lost 1 base and 2 bases, there was a span of 17 bases. The CDR3 length is 17 residues. The CDR3 DNA follows: TGTGCCAGCAGCTTAGTGGGTCGGGGACTGACTCAAGAGACCCAGTACTTC. This sequence encodes CASSLVGRGLTQETQYF.

Of note for this clone: One junction end disagrees with the germline gene, perhaps due to a read error. V usage is TRBV7-9 and J usage is TRBJ1-2; D ambiguous. The length of the CDR3 is 13 residues. Germline-derived CDR1 and CDR2 are SEHNR and FQNEAQ (reference sequence). CDR3 DNA sequence: TGTGCCAGCAGCCCAGAAGGACCCTATGACTACACCTTC. Encoded protein: CASSPEGPYDYTF.

This clone was observed a handful of times. The chain employs TRBV7-8 and TRBJ2-5; D is ambiguous. Trimming pared 2 bases from V and 7 bases from J, leaving 5 bases between. This CDR3 is 11 amino acids long. CDR1 is SGHVS, CDR2 FQNEAQ, per germline. CDR3 amino acids: CASSLLGTQYF. CDR3 sequence (DNA): TGTGCCAGCAGCTTACTAGGGACCCAGTACTTC.

In its sample, this clone was seen once. The chain couples TRBV11-2 to TRBJ2-1, with D tentatively TRBD2 (6 bases). Trimming took off 5 bases at V and 6 bases at J, with 14 bases between the two ends. Germline V gives CDR1 SGHAT, CDR2 FQNNGV. The CDR3 extends over 14 amino acids. This CDR3 is CASSSRRGFNEQFF. The CDR3 nucleotides are TGTGCCAGCAGCAGCCGGCGGGGATTCAATGAGCAGTTCTTC. Variable domain in full (rest from reference TRBV11-2 and TRBJ2-1): EAGVAQSPRYKIIEKRQSVAFWCNPISGHATLYWYQQILGQGPKLLIQFQNNGVVDDSQLPKDRFSAERLKGVDSTLKIQPAKLEDSAVYLCASSSRRGFNEQFFGPGTRLTVL.

The chain combines TRBV2 with TRBJ1-4; tentatively, D is TRBD1 (5 bases). Per germline, CDR1 SNHLY and CDR2 FYNNEI. This CDR3 comprises 14 residues. Trimming left V 9 bases short and J 4 bases short, with 15 bases between. DNA for the CDR3: TGTGCCAGTAGAGAGACAGCCTATAATGAAAAACTGTTTTTT. Protein sequence: CASRETAYNEKLFF.

The rearrangement uses TRBV23-1 and TRBJ2-2; D perhaps matches TRBD1 (5 bases). TRBV23-1 is noted as an ORF with a role that remains uncertain. This CDR3 region has 13 residues. V lost 9 bases and J lost 6, with 14 bases in between. CDR3 sequence: CARDKGCPGELFF. The DNA of the CDR3 is TGCGCCAGAGATAAGGGGTGCCCCGGGGAGCTGTTTTTT.

The V call is TRBV27, the J call TRBJ1-4; unclear D gene. The CDR3 has 14 amino acids. V lost 0 bases and J 10 bases, leaving 12 bases between the germline ends. From germline, CDR1 is MNHEY and CDR2 SMNVEV (reference sequence). For the CDR3, the DNA is TGTGCCAGCAGTTTATCAGGGAGCCCCCTAAAACTGTTTTTT. Translation gives CASSLSGSPLKLFF.

The CDR3 protein is CASSFGQANTGELFF. The CDR3 DNA follows: TGTGCCAGCAGCTTCGGACAGGCGAACACCGGGGAGCTGTTTTTT. J is TRBJ2-2 and V is TRBV7-3; 7 bases agree with TRBD1. J was trimmed by 0 bases and V by 3 bases; bases with no gene match: 1. The germline V gene has CDR1 SGHTA and CDR2 FQGTGA. This CDR3 spans 15 amino acids.

This clone has just one count. The gene calls are TRBV30 and TRBJ1-5; D is undetermined. Looked up from germline, CDR1 is GTSNPN and CDR2 is SVGIG (reference sequence). Trimming stripped 0 bases from V and 6 bases from J, with 15 bases between. This CDR3 is built from 15 residues. The CDR3 spells CAWSVLGSGPQPQHF. The CDR3 DNA reads as TGTGCCTGGAGTGTACTCGGGAGCGGGCCTCAGCCCCAGCATTTT.

This clone occurred once. The CDR3 bases are TGTGCCAGCAGCTTGGCTGGGGGACTCACCGGGGAGCTGTTTTTT. This sequence encodes CASSLAGGLTGELFF. V is TRBV5-4 and J is TRBJ2-2, with D possibly matching TRBD2 (6 bases). Germline V gene lookup returns CDR1 SGHNT and CDR2 YYREEE (reference sequence). The CDR3 totals 15 residues. V lost 0 bases and J 4 bases, leaving 10 bases between the germline ends.

The rearrangement joins TRBV18 to TRBJ2-3; D might be TRBD1 (5 bases). The CDR3 length is 16 residues. Looked up from germline, CDR1 is KGHSH and CDR2 is LQKENI. V was trimmed by 0 bases and J by 1 base, leaving 11 bases between them. The CDR3 loop reads CASSPPQGGGTDTQYF. The CDR3 nucleotides are TGTGCCAGCTCACCACCGCAGGGTGGAGGCACAGATACGCAGTATTTT.

The CDR3, as DNA: TGCGCCAGCAGCTTGGTAGCGTGGGGCTTGAAAGATACGCAGTATTTT. This encodes CASSLVAWGLKDTQYF. V gene TRBV5-1 combines with J gene TRBJ2-3; D is possibly TRBD1 or TRBD2 (5 bases each). CDR1 and CDR2 from the germline V gene are SGHRS and YFSETQ. Trimming removed 0 bases from V and 5 bases from J, with 16 bases in between. The CDR3 totals 16 residues.

The rearrangement joins TRBV18 to TRBJ1-1, with D uncertain. The V and J ends lost 1 base and 0 bases respectively, with 6 bases between them. CDR1 KGHSH and CDR2 LQKENI come from the germline V gene. This CDR3 contains 14 residues. CDR3 region: CASSPRGLNTEAFF. In DNA form, the CDR3 reads TGTGCCAGCTCACCACGGGGTTTGAACACTGAAGCTTTCTTT.

The rearrangement uses TRBV6-5 and TRBJ2-3; no firm D call. The germline CDR1 and CDR2 sequences are MNHEY and SVGAGI. Between the trimmed V and J ends, which lost 2 bases and 0 bases, there was a span of 6 bases. This CDR3 region has 14 residues. For the CDR3, the DNA is TGTGCCAGCAGTTACAGACGTAGCACAGATACGCAGTATTTT. It encodes CASSYRRSTDTQYF.

This chain links TRBV19 with TRBJ1-6; TRBD1 matches at 8 bases. V shed 4 bases and J 0 bases; nucleotides not matched to a gene: 5. From germline, CDR1 is LNHDA and CDR2 SQIVND (reference sequence). This CDR3 region has 17 residues. The CDR3 DNA reads TGTGCCAGTAGTACCAGACAGGGGAGCTCCTATAATTCACCCCTCCACTTT. This codes for CASSTRQGSSYNSPLHF.

The chain uses TRBV6-6 and TRBJ1-5; D is ambiguous. With 6 bases removed from V and 1 base from J, the gap between germline ends came to 16 bases. Germline CDR1 reads MNHNY; CDR2 reads SVGAGI (reference sequence). The CDR3 sequence is 16 residues long. The CDR3 protein is CASRDAETESNQPQHF. The CDR3 DNA is TGTGCCAGCAGGGACGCTGAGACGGAAAGCAATCAGCCCCAGCATTTT.

The CDR3 here is CASSLATGRSMAYEQYF. The CDR3 nucleotides read TGTGCCAGCAGCTTAGCGACGGGAAGAAGCATGGCCTACGAGCAGTACTTC. This rearrangement joins TRBV7-6 to TRBJ2-7; possibly TRBD2 for D (5 bases). The CDR3 runs to 17 residues. Germline V gives CDR1 SGHVS, CDR2 FNYEAQ. The V end was cut by 0 bases, the J end by 2 bases, with 17 bases between.

A word on this clone: Other DNA sequences in this sample translate to the same CDR3. The chain joins TRBV29-1 to TRBJ2-5; D may match TRBD1 or TRBD2 (5 bases each). The V gene lost 4 bases and the J gene lost 5 bases, with 20 bases spanning the gap. The CDR3 spans 15 residues. Germline CDR1 is SQVTM and CDR2 is ANQGSEA. Written as DNA, the CDR3 is TGCAGCGTTGGCTCCCCGCAGGGCAGGAGGGAGACCCAGTACTTC. Translating gives CSVGSPQGRRETQYF.

The genes are TRBV11-2 and TRBJ2-1, with D hard to call. The V gene's germline CDR1 is SGHAT and CDR2 FQNNGV. V was pared by 2 bases and J by 8 bases, with 13 bases between. This CDR3 is built from 14 residues. CDR3 residues: CASSLSSVRDEQFF. CDR3 in DNA: TGTGCCAGCAGCTTATCTTCCGTTCGGGATGAGCAGTTCTTC.

This clone was counted once. The rearrangement joins TRBV5-6 to TRBJ2-1; either TRBD1 or TRBD2 may supply D (5 bases each). Trimming cost V 0 bases and J 4 bases, with 11 bases left between them. This CDR3 contains 15 residues. The V gene's germline CDR1 is SGHDT and CDR2 YYEEEE. The CDR3 DNA reads as TGTGCCAGCAGCTTGGGGGTTGGGGGTTACAATGAGCAGTTCTTC. Translated, it gives CASSLGVGGYNEQFF. Full variable domain (missing parts from reference TRBV5-6 and TRBJ2-1): DAGVTQSPTHLIKTRGQQVTLRCSPKSGHDTVSWYQQALGQGPQFIFQYYEEEERQRGNFPDRFSGHQFPNYSSELNVNALLLGDSALYLCASSLGVGGYNEQFFGPGTRLTVL.

The chain joins TRBV2 to TRBJ1-4; D perhaps matches TRBD1 (6 bases). Per germline, CDR1 SNHLY and CDR2 FYNNEI. The CDR3 extends over 15 amino acids. V was clipped by 3 bases and J by 8 bases, with 16 bases between them. The CDR3 loop reads CASSDFPRGGEKLFF. The CDR3 nucleotides are TGTGCCAGCAGTGACTTCCCCCGAGGGGGGGAAAAACTGTTTTTT.

The chain employs TRBV18 and TRBJ2-5, with D perhaps TRBD1 or TRBD2 (5 bases each). This CDR3 contains 17 residues. The germline V and J ends were trimmed by 3 bases and 2 bases, with 19 bases remaining between them. In germline, CDR1 is KGHSH, CDR2 LQKENI. Here the CDR3 DNA reads TGTGCCAGCTCACCGCGGCGGCCCGGGACGCTGCAAGAGACCCAGTACTTC. Protein sequence: CASSPRRPGTLQETQYF.

The J gene is TRBJ1-6, the V gene TRBV19; D may be TRBD1 (6 bases). The CDR3 sequence is 17 residues long. The germline V gene encodes CDR1 LNHDA and CDR2 SQIVND (reference sequence). V lost 3 bases to trimming and J lost 10 bases, with 22 bases between them. CDR3 in DNA: TGTGCCAGTAGTATGCCACTACTACAGGGAGTTCGGTCACCCCTCCACTTT. Its protein is CASSMPLLQGVRSPLHF.

The chain combines TRBV7-9 with TRBJ1-2; D ambiguous. V lost 5 bases and J lost 4, with 11 bases in between. The CDR3 runs 13 residues. Germline CDR1 is SEHNR and CDR2 is FQNEAQ (reference sequence). DNA for the CDR3: TGTGCCAGCAGCCCAGAAGGACCCTATGGCTACACCTTC. Translating it yields CASSPEGPYGYTF.